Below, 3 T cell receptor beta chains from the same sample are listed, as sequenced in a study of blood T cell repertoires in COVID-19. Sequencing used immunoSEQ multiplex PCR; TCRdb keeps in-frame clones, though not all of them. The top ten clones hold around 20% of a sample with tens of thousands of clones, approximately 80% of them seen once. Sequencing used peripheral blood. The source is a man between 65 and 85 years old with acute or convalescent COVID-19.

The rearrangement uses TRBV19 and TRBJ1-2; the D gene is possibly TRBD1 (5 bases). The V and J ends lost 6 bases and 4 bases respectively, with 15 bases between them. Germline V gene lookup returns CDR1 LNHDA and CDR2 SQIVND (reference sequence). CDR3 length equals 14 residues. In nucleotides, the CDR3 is TGTGCCAGTAGGACCGGGGGTCGGGGCTATGGCTACACCTTC. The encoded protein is CASRTGGRGYGYTF.

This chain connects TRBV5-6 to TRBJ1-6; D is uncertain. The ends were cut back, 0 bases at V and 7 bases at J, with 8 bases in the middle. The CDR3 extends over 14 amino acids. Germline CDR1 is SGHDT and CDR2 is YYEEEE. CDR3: CASSLGQGNSPLHF. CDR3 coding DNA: TGTGCCAGCAGCTTGGGACAAGGCAATTCACCCCTCCACTTT.

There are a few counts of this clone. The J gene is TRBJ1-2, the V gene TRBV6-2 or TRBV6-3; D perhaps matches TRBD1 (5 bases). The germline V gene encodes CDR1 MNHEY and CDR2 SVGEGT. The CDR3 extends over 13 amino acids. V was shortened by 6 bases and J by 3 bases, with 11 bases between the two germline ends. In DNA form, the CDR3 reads TGTGCCAGCAGCCTTTCGGGGGACTATGGCTACACCTTC. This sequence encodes CASSLSGDYGYTF.